This TCR beta chain was profiled in a study of vaccination and CD4 T cells after COVID-19 (dated by TCRdb to between 2021 and 2022). For the study in its entirety: Every convalescent patient had a positive nasal swab PCR test for SARS-CoV-2, with mild disease in under ten patients and severe disease in one. As controls, cultures received a CEFX viral epitope pool (the positive control), an HIV-1 Nef peptide pool (the negative control), or no peptide at all. Two doses of either the Pfizer-BioNTech BNT162b2 vaccine (n=8) or the Moderna mRNA-1273 vaccine (n=2) were administered to participants. The spike-specific CD4+ TCR repertoire was compared before and after mRNA vaccination in nine to ten COVID-19 convalescent patients and several infection-naive healthy vaccine recipients. Post-COVID blood samples from convalescent patients were collected a median of around 100 days after diagnosis, with a range of roughly 30 to 170 days. In the convalescent cohort there were six males and four females, among whom were two Hispanic individuals, seven Caucasians, two Asians and one multiracial person. Post-vaccine blood samples were obtained a median of about 77 days after the second vaccine dose, with a range of about 13 to 241 days. The cultures were stimulated with overlapping spike peptide pools from SARS-CoV-2 and from the common cold coronaviruses HCoV-NL63, HCoV-OC43 and HCoV-229E.

The treatment or condition label, read with the paper, signifies: approximately nine-day PBMC culture with coronavirus spike peptide pools or control peptides (ViraFEST assay). The study used the ViraFEST assay, which expanded antigen-specific T cells with peptide pools and then identified expanded clonotypes by TCR sequencing. Positive SARS-CoV-2 PCR tests in the convalescent patients dated from March to December 2020, before Alpha, Beta and Delta variants emerged in the United States. PBMCs were cultured at about 2 million per well in IMDM supplemented with about 5.5% human AB serum and about 10 IU/ml IL-2, with 9.5 to 10 ug/ml peptide pools added. On days 3 and 7, half of the culture medium was replaced with fresh IL-2-containing medium. After approximately 11 days of culture, CD4+ T cells were isolated by negative selection with the EasySep CD4+ T cell isolation kit. PBMCs were separated from whole blood using Ficoll-Paque Plus gradient centrifugation and then either used fresh or cryopreserved at -140C. Each culture condition was generally run in triplicate wells.

Concerning this clonotype: The target of this receptor is not known. Base quality data are lacking; no much larger clone is found one base away.

Libraries were made using PCR. DNA from cultured CD4+ T cells underwent TCR sequencing with the Oncomine TCR Beta short-read assay at the Johns Hopkins FTIC core. The QIAamp micro DNA kit was used to extract genomic DNA from the cultured CD4+ T cells. The Oncomine TCR Beta libraries from cultured CD4+ T cells were pooled using unique dual indexes and then sequenced on an Illumina iSeq 100. For the original study's pipeline: Non-productive sequences were filtered out, and CDR3s that did not start with C, did not end with F or W, or were shorter than 7 amino acids were discarded. The MANAFEST web application identified antigen-specific clonotypes by comparing peptide-stimulated wells against reference wells and other culture wells. For a clone to be called positive, the clone needed an FDR below 0.05, an odds ratio above 5, and a productive frequency above 0.1% in at least two of three replicate wells. A clonotype was classed as cross-reactive if the clonotype showed significant expansion both in SARS-CoV-2 spike wells and in at least one common cold coronavirus spike condition. Using R version 3.6.1, CDR3 homology was evaluated through Levenshtein distances (stringdist) along with unrooted phylogenetic trees (ape). Clones were called with MiXCR by TCRdb after fastp trimmed the public reads at Q25, and only in-frame beta chains were retained. Each entry merges the rows of one CDR3 protein and shows their most common DNA and genes. TCRdb, rather than the study authors, made the V and J calls. This sample lists about 14,000 distinct CDR3 sequences; about 60% were detected once. 16% of the sample rests with the top ten.

Trimming leaves V shorter by 10 bases and J shorter by 7 bases, with the junction holding 6 bases beyond the gene matches. CDR1 ENHRY and CDR2 SYGVKD are derived from the germline V gene. Spanning cysteine to phenylalanine, the CDR3 consists of 12 amino acids. Just the 36-base CDR3 DNA is kept, in frame starting at base 1. What the authors observed across the whole study: Of the vaccine-specific clones in convalescent patients, 304 of 307, or nearly all, reacted only to SARS-CoV-2 spike and did not cross-react with common cold coronaviruses. An increase in the median number of SARS-CoV-2-reactive clonotypes from roughly 20 after infection to approximately 41 after vaccination was observed, but the change was not found to be significant. The study included relatively few convalescent patients and did not analyze early timepoints after natural infection. Among convalescent patients, a median around 89% of the SARS-CoV-2-reactive clones seen after vaccination appeared only after vaccination, which suggests priming specific to the vaccine.

Sequencing input: CD4+ T cells from blood, cultured in vitro. This receptor was obtained from a human donor who had recovered from COVID-19. In this chain, TRBV10-3 is recombined with TRBJ1-5; TRBD1 aligns with 8 central bases. Here the CDR3 is given as CASGTGRQPQHF. The nucleotides read TGTGCCAGCGGGACAGGAAGGCAGCCCCAGCATTTT.